The 8 T cell receptor beta chains below were found in one sample sequenced in a study of low-dose radiotherapy and immunotherapy resistance in tumors. Amplification of TCRs used a constant-region primer and V-primer adapter for roughly 21 PCR cycles. TCRdb redid the calling of the reads with MiXCR, one entry per CDR3 protein. The repertoire includes tens of thousands of distinct CDR3 sequences, 12% of them detected once, and approximately 6.2% sits in the top ten. The sample's time point: before trial treatment. Sequencing used PBMCs, obtained before treatment. The receptors shown here come from a female donor with ovarian cancer.

V usage is TRBV9 and J usage is TRBJ2-7; 8 nucleotides align to TRBD2. The CDR3 runs to 14 residues. J was trimmed by 6 bases and V by 0 bases; bases with no gene match: 5. CDR1 and CDR2 (germline): SGDLS, YYNGEE. The CDR3 nucleotides read TGTGCCAGCAGCGTAGGGGGGCTAGCGGGCGAGCAGTACTTC. This gives the protein CASSVGGLAGEQYF. The full variable domain, its missing parts supplied by reference TRBV9 and TRBJ2-7, is DSGVTQTPKHLITATGQRVTLRCSPRSGDLSVYWYQQSLDQGLQFLIQYYNGEERAKGNILERFSAQQFPDLHSELNLSSLELGDSALYFCASSVGGLAGEQYFGPGTRLTVT.

This clonotype was seen ten or more times. The chain couples TRBV2 to TRBJ2-1, with TRBD2 identical over 10 bases. The CDR3 loop spans 15 amino acids. Losses at the gene ends were 6 bases for V and 2 bases for J; bases not matched to a gene: 4. Germline V lookup: CDR1 SNHLY, CDR2 FYNNEI. Written as DNA, the CDR3 is TGTGCCAGCAGCGCTAGCGGGAGCGCCTACAATGAGCAGTTCTTC. This gives the protein CASSASGSAYNEQFF.

This sequence joins TRBV30 and TRBJ2-7; TRBD2 matches at 9 bases. CDR3 length equals 13 residues. The junction had 5 bases not matched to a gene; V was cut back by 2 bases and J by 6 bases. The germline gives CDR1 GTSNPN, CDR2 SVGIG (reference sequence). The CDR3, as DNA: TGTGCCTGGAGTTGGCTAGCGGGATCCGAGCAGTACTTC. Its protein product is CAWSWLAGSEQYF.

CDR3 in amino acids: CASSPPGVYEQYF. DNA for the CDR3: TGTGCCAGCTCACCACCGGGGGTGTACGAGCAGTACTTC. The chain employs TRBV18 and TRBJ2-7, with D tentatively TRBD1 or TRBD2 (5 bases each). Germline CDR1 is KGHSH and CDR2 is LQKENI. Deletions cut 0 bases from V and 4 bases from J, with 7 bases between. The CDR3 loop spans 13 amino acids.

The table lists this clonotype with many counts. The chain carries TRBV6-5 and TRBJ2-7, with D unresolved. The CDR3 length is 14 residues. Germline CDR1 reads MNHEY; CDR2 reads SVGAGI. Trimming cost V 9 bases and J 0 bases, with 15 bases left between them. This chain's CDR3 is CASGGPPPSYEQYF. The CDR3 DNA sequence: TGTGCCAGTGGCGGTCCCCCGCCCTCCTACGAGCAGTACTTC.

This clonotype was picked up many times. The chain links TRBV25-1 to TRBJ1-2; 9 nucleotides match TRBD1. This CDR3 contains 16 residues. From germline, CDR1 is MGHDK and CDR2 SYGVNS. The V segment lost 5 bases and the J segment 2 bases; nucleotides outside the gene matches: 9. CDR3 in DNA: TGTGCCAGCAGTTCTGCTTCGGGACAGGGAAACTATGGCTACACCTTC. Residues: CASSSASGQGNYGYTF.

This clonotype was recorded many times. This chain links TRBV2 with TRBJ2-1, with TRBD2 identical over 10 bases. This CDR3 has 14 residues. CDR1 and CDR2 (germline): SNHLY, FYNNEI. With V trimmed by 6 bases and J by 15 bases, 14 bases remained unmatched. The CDR3 reads CASREREGPSPPFF. Written as DNA, the CDR3 is TGTGCCAGCAGGGAGCGGGAGGGCCCCTCGCCCCCGTTCTTC.

This clonotype was recorded a few times. The DNA for the CDR3 is TGTGCCAGCAGTTCGACAGGGTCGAACACTGAAGCTTTCTTT. Translating it yields CASSSTGSNTEAFF. This chain links TRBV28 with TRBJ1-1; 7 bases map to TRBD1. The J segment lost 1 base and the V segment lost 4 bases, leaving 3 bases of the junction unmatched. In germline, CDR1 is MDHEN, CDR2 SYDVKM. The CDR3 spans 14 residues.